Presented here are 28 T cell receptor beta chains from one specimen sequenced in a study of regulatory T cells in long-lasting Graves disease. Sequencing libraries for TCR beta were prepared with iRepertoire HTBI primers and Arm-PCR of CDR3 regions. TCRdb reprocessed the multiplex PCR reads with MiXCR, giving one entry per CDR3 protein. The sample lists approximately 440,000 distinct CDR3 sequences; 16% were seen once. Described time point: newly diagnosed GD, antithyroid drugs for less than 3 months. Construction of the TCR library relied on RNA isolated from PBMCs. These records were also assigned to another study, of T cells in Graves' hyperthyroidism and ophthalmopathy.

The sample consisted of peripheral blood mononuclear cells (PBMCs), taken at new diagnosis, from a patient treated with antithyroid drugs. These receptors were collected from a middle-aged man with Graves disease.

The chain carries TRBV12-3 or TRBV12-4 and TRBJ2-1; 9 bases match TRBD2. The CDR3 length is 15 residues. Trimming at V came to 5 bases and at J to 3 bases, leaving 5 bases not matched to a gene. DNA of the CDR3: TGTGCCAGCAGTCCCCTAGCGGGATACTACAATGAGCAGTTCTTC. Encoded protein: CASSPLAGYYNEQFF.

The chain carries TRBV9 and TRBJ2-3; perhaps D is TRBD1 or TRBD2 (5 bases each). Trimming shortened V by 6 bases and J by 7 bases, and 21 bases separated the two germline ends. The CDR3 loop spans 15 amino acids. The germline gives CDR1 SGDLS, CDR2 YYNGEE. The CDR3 is CASNRRQTGDHTQYF. Here the CDR3 DNA reads TGTGCCAGCAACCGAAGGCAAACCGGGGACCATACGCAGTATTTT.

This clonotype came up many times. This chain uses TRBV28 with TRBJ2-1, with unresolved D. Germline loops: CDR1 MDHEN, CDR2 SYDVKM. Trimming shortened V by 7 bases and J by 4 bases, and 8 bases separated the two germline ends. The CDR3 is made up of 12 amino acids. The CDR3 reads CASTLGYNEQFF. In DNA, the CDR3 is TGTGCCAGCACTTTGGGGTACAATGAGCAGTTCTTC.

This clonotype has at least ten counts. DNA for the CDR3: TGTGCCAGCTCACCCGGACAGGGGGTCTACAATGAGCAGTTCTTC. It encodes CASSPGQGVYNEQFF. The rearrangement uses TRBV18 and TRBJ2-1; 10 nucleotides agree with TRBD1. CDR3 length equals 15 residues. Unmatched junction bases numbered 2, after V lost 3 bases and J lost 3 bases. Germline V lookup: CDR1 KGHSH, CDR2 LQKENI.

V and J are TRBV7-9 and TRBJ1-1; no clear D gene. The CDR3 covers 12 residues. Germline CDR1 is SEHNR and CDR2 is FQNEAQ (reference sequence). Deletions cut 7 bases from V and 0 bases from J, with 6 bases between. The CDR3 nucleotides are TGTGCCAGCATCCCGCTGAACACTGAAGCTTTCTTT. It yields the protein CASIPLNTEAFF. Full variable domain (outside the CDR3, taken from reference TRBV7-9 and TRBJ1-1): DTGVSQNPRHKITKRGQNVTFRCDPISEHNRLYWYRQTLGQGPEFLTYFQNEAQLEKSRLLSDRFSAERPKGSFSTLEIQRTEQGDSAMYLCASIPLNTEAFFGQGTRLTVV.

This clonotype came up many times. The rearrangement joins TRBV24-1 to TRBJ2-5; 11 nucleotides match TRBD1. Germline V gene sequence: CDR1 KGHDR, CDR2 SFDVKD. The CDR3 runs to 18 residues. V was clipped by 4 bases and J by 4 bases; unmatched bases: 13. CDR3: CATSDKGDRGRRGETQYF. The CDR3 DNA follows: TGTGCCACCAGTGACAAGGGGGACAGGGGGAGACGAGGAGAGACCCAGTACTTC.

This clonotype was observed at least ten times. This chain links TRBV28 with TRBJ2-6; D unclear. Between the trimmed V and J ends, which lost 10 bases and 5 bases, there was a span of 12 bases. Germline loops: CDR1 MDHEN, CDR2 SYDVKM. This CDR3 spans 13 amino acids. CDR3 sequence: CATGLSRANVLTF. The CDR3 nucleotides read TGTGCCACCGGTCTGTCTCGGGCCAACGTCCTGACTTTC.

This clonotype has a count of ten or more. The rearrangement uses TRBV28 and TRBJ1-2; 7 bases are a match to TRBD1. This CDR3 comprises 14 residues. V lost 2 bases and J lost 7; bases outside the gene matches: 7. Germline V lookup: CDR1 MDHEN, CDR2 SYDVKM. As DNA, the CDR3 is TGTGCCAGCAGTTTAGAGGGGGCGGTGCCTGGCTACACCTTC. This encodes CASSLEGAVPGYTF.

This clonotype was counted a few times. V usage is TRBV12-3 or TRBV12-4 and J usage is TRBJ2-3; the match to TRBD2 covers 7 bases. The CDR3 loop spans 14 amino acids. Germline trimming cut 7 bases from V and 0 bases from J; bases unmatched to any gene: 4. CDR3 amino acids: CASIPSGSTDTQYF. The DNA for the CDR3 is TGTGCCAGCATCCCTAGCGGAAGCACAGATACGCAGTATTTT.

In this sample, this clonotype turned up many times. CDR3 residues: CASSSLLPSTISAQYF. In nucleotides, the CDR3 is TGTGCCAGCAGTTCCTTACTCCCTTCGACGATATCGGCCCAGTACTTC. The chain uses TRBV28 and TRBJ2-5, with unresolved D. This CDR3 spans 16 amino acids. V lost 4 bases and J 9 bases, leaving 24 bases between the germline ends. Germline lookup yields CDR1 MDHEN and CDR2 SYDVKM.

At least ten counts were recorded for this clonotype. The chain couples TRBV24-1 to TRBJ2-1; TRBD2 aligns across 8 bases. This CDR3 is 18 amino acids long. The J segment lost 4 bases and the V segment lost 5 bases, leaving 15 bases of the junction unmatched. The germline CDR1 and CDR2 sequences are KGHDR and SFDVKD. The CDR3 nucleotides are TGTGCCACCAGTGCCGTCCGACTAGCGCCCCTGGGGTACAATGAGCAGTTCTTC. Its translation: CATSAVRLAPLGYNEQFF.

At least ten counts were recorded for this clonotype. The rearrangement links TRBV2 to TRBJ1-2; D gene ambiguous. This CDR3 has 14 residues. Germline CDR1 SNHLY, CDR2 FYNNEI. Trimming shortened V by 5 bases and J by 0 bases, and 10 bases separated the two germline ends. The CDR3 DNA sequence: TGTGCCAGCAGTTCCGGTGGGGCTAACTATGGCTACACCTTC. This codes for CASSSGGANYGYTF.

This clonotype was detected ten times or more. The chain has TRBV2 and TRBJ2-5, with unresolved D. CDR1 and CDR2 (germline): SNHLY, FYNNEI. CDR3 size: 13 residues. V lost 8 bases and J lost 8, with 18 bases in between. The CDR3 DNA reads TGTGCCAGCGGTGGTTCATCCCAGGTTACCCAGTACTTC. Its translation: CASGGSSQVTQYF.

This clonotype was picked up many times. The gene calls are TRBV12-3 or TRBV12-4 and TRBJ2-3; 7 bases align to TRBD1. The junction had 5 bases not matched to a gene; V was cut back by 6 bases and J by 8 bases. The CDR3 extends over 12 amino acids. CDR3 protein: CASSISGGTQYF. CDR3 nucleotide sequence: TGTGCCAGCAGCATTTCAGGGGGTACGCAGTATTTT.

The chain uses TRBV5-1 and TRBJ1-1; no firm D call. Deletions cut 2 bases from V and 0 bases from J, with 17 bases between. The CDR3 consists of 17 residues. CDR1 and CDR2 from the germline V gene are SGHRS and YFSETQ. The DNA for the CDR3 is TGCGCCAGCAGCTTTGCGGGAGGTGGGATGGTGAACACTGAAGCTTTCTTT. The encoded protein is CASSFAGGGMVNTEAFF. Full variable domain (rest looked up from reference TRBV5-1 and TRBJ1-1): KAGVTQTPRYLIKTRGQQVTLSCSPISGHRSVSWYQQTPGQGLQFLFEYFSETQRNKGNFPGRFSGRQFSNSRSEMNVSTLELGDSALYLCASSFAGGGMVNTEAFFGQGTRLTVV.

This clonotype turned up a few times. The genes are TRBV10-3 and TRBJ1-1; 7 positions agree with TRBD1. Germline V gene data show CDR1 as ENHRY and CDR2 as SYGVKD. The V and J ends lost 4 bases and 7 bases, in that order; junction bases with no gene match: 0. This CDR3 comprises 11 residues. The CDR3 bases are TGTGCCATCAGTGGGGACAGTGAAGCTTTCTTT. It is translated as CAISGDSEAFF.

Ten or more counts support this clonotype. This rearrangement joins TRBV6-2 or TRBV6-3 to TRBJ2-7, with 9 bases identical to TRBD1. V gave up 4 bases and J gave up 4 bases; unmatched junction bases: 8. This CDR3 comprises 15 residues. Germline assignment: CDR1 MNHEY and CDR2 SVGEGT. The CDR3: CASSFRGDREYEQYF. In DNA form, the CDR3 reads TGTGCCAGCAGTTTCCGGGGGGACAGGGAATACGAGCAGTACTTC.

This clonotype was counted many times. The chain employs TRBV11-2 and TRBJ2-3; D is undetermined. Germline V CDR1 and CDR2: SGHAT, FQNNGV. The CDR3 is 13 amino acids. The germline V and J ends were trimmed by 4 bases and 1 base, with 6 bases remaining between them. The CDR3 sequence: CASSWPGTDTQYF. CDR3 nucleotide sequence: TGTGCCAGCAGCTGGCCAGGCACAGATACGCAGTATTTT.

This clonotype was counted many times. This chain links TRBV5-1 with TRBJ2-2; no definite D call. Looked up from germline, CDR1 is SGHRS and CDR2 is YFSETQ. The CDR3 runs to 16 residues. The V end was cut by 0 bases, the J end by 1 base, with 10 bases between. In nucleotides, the CDR3 is TGCGCCAGCAGCTTGGGCCGGATCTTGAACACCGGGGAGCTGTTTTTT. It encodes CASSLGRILNTGELFF.

This clonotype was recorded at least ten times. The CDR3 DNA sequence: TGCGCCAGCAGGGAGGAGGTGGGGGAGAAGCGTAATGAGCAGTTCTTC. Residues: CASREEVGEKRNEQFF. V usage is TRBV5-1 and J usage is TRBJ2-1, with D perhaps assigned TRBD1 or TRBD2 (5 bases each). This CDR3 has 16 residues. Germline V gene data show CDR1 as SGHRS and CDR2 as YFSETQ. V gave up 5 bases and J gave up 7 bases, with 22 bases separating them.

This clonotype was detected many times. One end of the junction fails to match germline, which may point to a read error. The J gene is TRBJ2-5, the V gene TRBV5-1; 7 bases map to TRBD1. The germline V gene has CDR1 SGHRS and CDR2 YFSETQ. The CDR3 spans 12 residues. CDR3: CASSLQGETQYF. CDR3 nucleotides: TGTGCCAGCAGTTTACAGGGGGAGACCCAGTACTTC. Based on the CDR3 plus reference TRBV5-1 and TRBJ2-5, the full variable domain is KAGVTQTPRYLIKTRGQQVTLSCSPISGHRSVSWYQQTPGQGLQFLFEYFSETQRNKGNFPGRFSGRQFSNSRSEMNVSTLELGDSALYLCASSLQGETQYFGPGTRLLVL.

This clonotype has a handful of counts. The chain employs TRBV28 and TRBJ1-2, with 7 bases that match TRBD1. Looked up from germline, CDR1 is MDHEN and CDR2 is SYDVKM. The CDR3 is 12 amino acids. The trim removed 6 bases at V and 4 bases at J, leaving 2 bases unmatched. The CDR3 DNA reads as TGTGCCAGCAGGGGGGACAGCTATGGCTACACCTTC. It encodes CASRGDSYGYTF.

This clonotype has a count of ten or more. The J gene is TRBJ1-5, the V gene TRBV18, with D possibly matching TRBD1 (5 bases). Germline V gene data show CDR1 as KGHSH and CDR2 as LQKENI. V was pared by 2 bases and J by 8 bases, with 13 bases between. The CDR3 consists of 14 residues. The CDR3 region has the DNA TGTGCCAGCTCACCAAGCGAGGGGTTGGAGCCCCAGCATTTT. As protein: CASSPSEGLEPQHF.

This clonotype showed up many times. The CDR3 DNA reads as TGTGCCAGCAGCCACGGAGGGGTCACAGATACGCAGTATTTT. This gives the protein CASSHGGVTDTQYF. This rearrangement joins TRBV3-1 to TRBJ2-3; D is possibly TRBD2 (6 bases). The V end was cut by 3 bases, the J end by 2 bases, with 9 bases between. The CDR3 extends over 14 amino acids. Germline V gene data show CDR1 as LGHDT and CDR2 as YNNKEL (reference sequence).

This clonotype has at least ten counts. The chain links TRBV12-3 or TRBV12-4 to TRBJ2-1, with a tentative D call TRBD2 (6 bases). The CDR3 is 18 amino acids. V was shortened by 2 bases and J by 7 bases, with 24 bases between the two germline ends. The CDR3 reads CASSLRVGGPHGWNEQFF. In DNA form, the CDR3 reads TGTGCCAGCAGTTTACGGGTCGGAGGGCCACACGGCTGGAATGAGCAGTTCTTC.

This clonotype was seen repeatedly, ten times or more. The chain joins TRBV11-2 to TRBJ2-7, with 7 bases identical to TRBD1. In germline, CDR1 is SGHAT, CDR2 FQNNGV. Losses at the gene ends were 5 bases for V and 2 bases for J; bases not matched to a gene: 6. The CDR3 covers 14 residues. CDR3 in DNA: TGTGCCAGCAGCGTGCACGGGACAGCCTACGAGCAGTACTTC. It translates to CASSVHGTAYEQYF.

This clonotype has a count of ten or more. This sequence joins TRBV2 and TRBJ1-5, with D perhaps TRBD1 (6 bases). From germline, CDR1 is SNHLY and CDR2 FYNNEI. The CDR3 is 15 amino acids. V lost 5 bases and J lost 5, with 16 bases in between. For the CDR3, the DNA is TGTGCCAGCAGTCGCCAAGGACAGAGCTATCAGCCCCAGCATTTT. It encodes CASSRQGQSYQPQHF.

This clonotype was seen more than once but under ten times. The V and J genes are TRBV7-9 and TRBJ2-7; 9 bases fit TRBD2. The J segment lost 3 bases and the V segment lost 4 bases, leaving 4 bases of the junction unmatched. The CDR3 totals 14 residues. Germline CDR1 SEHNR, CDR2 FQNEAQ (reference sequence). CDR3 DNA sequence: TGTGCCAGCAGCTCAGCGGGAGGTGGCTACGAGCAGTACTTC. Its protein product is CASSSAGGGYEQYF.